The 16 T cell receptor beta chains below all came from one sample that was sequenced in a study of cytomegalovirus exposure and HLA in healthy donors listed by TCRdb under 2017. The method behind the library was the immunoSEQ multiplex PCR assay. TCRdb limited this immuneACCESS table to in-frame rearrangements with V and J called. A share of clones is missing; checked studies link under half to unresolved V genes, and the rest is unexplained. The sample table holds 280,000 or so clones, of which roughly 90% were seen once. Approximately 0.95% of the sample rests with the top ten. Sequencing was carried out using PBMCs. All receptors derive from a woman between 18 and 29 years old in good health and CMV-seronegative.

The gene calls are TRBV6-1 and TRBJ1-1, with 12 bases aligning to TRBD1. Per the germline V gene, CDR1 is MNHNS and CDR2 is SASEGT. This CDR3 region has 15 residues. Trimming at V came to 6 bases and at J to 10 bases, leaving 12 bases not matched to a gene. The CDR3 is CASRYRDRGLDGAFF. DNA for the CDR3: TGTGCCAGCAGGTACCGGGACAGGGGGCTGGATGGAGCTTTCTTT.

CDR3 in amino acids: CASSIGTSGSYEQYF. The CDR3 coding sequence is TGTGCCAGCAGCATAGGGACTAGCGGGAGTTACGAGCAGTACTTC. This chain joins TRBV2 and TRBJ2-7, with 14 bases identical to TRBD2. Germline trimming cut 6 bases from V and 4 bases from J; bases unmatched to any gene: 5. CDR1 and CDR2 (germline): SNHLY, FYNNEI. The CDR3 consists of 15 residues.

This chain connects TRBV27 to TRBJ2-7; no clear D. Looked up from germline, CDR1 is MNHEY and CDR2 is SMNVEV (reference sequence). This CDR3 is 14 amino acids long. V was clipped by 3 bases and J by 2 bases, with 11 bases between them. The chain's CDR3 is CASSFQLTAYEQYF. The CDR3, as DNA: TGTGCCAGCAGTTTTCAACTAACCGCCTACGAGCAGTACTTC.

This clone was counted only a few times. The chain has TRBV7-7 and TRBJ2-7; 12 bases align to TRBD2. The germline V gene encodes CDR1 SSHAT and CDR2 FNYEAQ (reference sequence). The CDR3 is 14 residues long. The CDR3 sequence is CAGNPSGRGGEQYF. CDR3 coding DNA: TGTGCTGGGAACCCTAGCGGGAGGGGGGGCGAGCAGTACTTC.

The chain couples TRBV15 to TRBJ1-1; D perhaps matches TRBD1 (5 bases). The CDR3 extends over 12 amino acids. Germline V gene sequence: CDR1 LNHNV, CDR2 YYDKDF (reference sequence). With 3 bases removed from V and 6 bases from J, the gap between germline ends came to 8 bases. The CDR3 DNA is TGTGCCACCAGCAGGGGGGGGTCTGAAGCTTTCTTT. It translates to CATSRGGSEAFF.

The chain employs TRBV19 and TRBJ1-1; D not resolved. This CDR3 comprises 15 residues. From germline, CDR1 is LNHDA and CDR2 SQIVND (reference sequence). Between the trimmed V and J ends, which lost 5 bases and 4 bases, there was a span of 17 bases. CDR3 nucleotides: TGTGCCAGTAGTGAGGAGGTAGCGAGGGTCACTGAAGCTTTCTTT. It yields the protein CASSEEVARVTEAFF.

V usage is TRBV7-2 and J usage is TRBJ2-7; 7 nucleotides match TRBD2. Germline CDR1 reads SGHTA; CDR2 reads FQGNSA. There are 13 residues in the CDR3. The trim removed 0 bases at V and 6 bases at J, leaving 2 bases unmatched. The CDR3 is CASSLAQRGEQYF. DNA of the CDR3: TGTGCCAGCAGCTTAGCCCAGCGGGGCGAGCAGTACTTC.

This rearrangement joins TRBV15 to TRBJ2-5; perhaps TRBD2 as D (5 bases). V lost 1 base and J 5 bases, leaving 14 bases between the germline ends. The length of the CDR3 is 15 residues. The germline gives CDR1 LNHNV, CDR2 YYDKDF (reference sequence). In DNA form, the CDR3 reads TGTGCCACCAGCAGAGTGGGTCCTCGCGGGGAGACCCAGTACTTC. Translation: CATSRVGPRGETQYF.

The chain is built from TRBV5-6 and TRBJ2-1, with 7 positions matching TRBD2. The V gene's germline CDR1 is SGHDT and CDR2 YYEEEE. The CDR3 sequence is 17 residues long. Trimming took 4 bases from V and 2 from J; bases not matched to a gene: 12. In DNA, the CDR3 is TGTGCCAGCAGCCACCCCCCGCGGGAGAACACCTACAATGAGCAGTTCTTC. It codes for CASSHPPRENTYNEQFF.

This clone was detected only once. J is TRBJ2-2 and V is TRBV27; 10 bases map to TRBD1. Germline values: CDR1 MNHEY, CDR2 SMNVEV (reference sequence). The CDR3 is made up of 16 amino acids. Unmatched junction bases numbered 6, after V lost 4 bases and J lost 4 bases. CDR3 DNA sequence: TGTGCCAGCAGTTCCCGGGACAGGGGAAGCACCGGGGAGCTGTTTTTT. Translating it yields CASSSRDRGSTGELFF.

The chain uses TRBV4-1 and TRBJ2-7, with 8 bases aligning to TRBD2. V lost 1 base, J lost 3 bases, and 2 bases stayed unmatched. The CDR3 has 14 residues. Germline-derived CDR1 and CDR2 are MGHRA and YSYEKL. The CDR3 nucleotides are TGCGCCAGCAGCCAAGCGCGGGGGGACTACGAGCAGTACTTC. It specifies CASSQARGDYEQYF.

This chain connects TRBV7-9 to TRBJ2-2; D uncertain. Germline assignment: CDR1 SEHNR and CDR2 FQNEAQ (reference sequence). V lost 7 bases and J 5 bases, leaving 11 bases between the germline ends. The CDR3 covers 13 residues. CDR3: CASTKTETGELFF. The CDR3 region has the DNA TGTGCCAGCACCAAAACAGAAACCGGGGAGCTGTTTTTT.

This sequence joins TRBV27 and TRBJ2-3; no definite D call. CDR3 length: 15 amino acids. Germline CDR1 reads MNHEY; CDR2 reads SMNVEV (reference sequence). V gave up 3 bases and J gave up 2 bases, with 12 bases separating them. CDR3 in DNA: TGTGCCAGCAGTTTGAGCGACCCCTACACAGATACGCAGTATTTT. As protein: CASSLSDPYTDTQYF.

The chain combines TRBV5-1 with TRBJ2-7; the match to TRBD2 covers 8 bases. Germline V gives CDR1 SGHRS, CDR2 YFSETQ. Unmatched junction bases numbered 11, after V lost 2 bases and J lost 4 bases. This CDR3 is built from 16 residues. CDR3 bases: TGCGCCAGCAGCTTTAGCGAAGCGGGGGTTCTGTACGAGCAGTACTTC. It specifies CASSFSEAGVLYEQYF.

The V and J genes are TRBV9 and TRBJ2-7, with a tentative D call TRBD1 (5 bases). This CDR3 has 13 residues. Trimming left V 4 bases short and J 4 bases short, with 12 bases between. CDR1 is SGDLS, CDR2 YYNGEE, per germline. The CDR3 protein is CASSSRGAYEQYF. The CDR3 DNA sequence: TGTGCCAGCAGCAGTAGGGGCGCATACGAGCAGTACTTC.

The genes are TRBV4-1 and TRBJ2-7, with D maybe TRBD2 (6 bases). The CDR3 runs 16 residues. V was trimmed by 3 bases and J by 3 bases, leaving 18 bases between them. Germline V gene data show CDR1 as MGHRA and CDR2 as YSYEKL. CDR3 DNA: TGCGCCAGCAGCCATGCGGGGCCTCTGGGATACTACGAGCAGTACTTC. This gives the protein CASSHAGPLGYYEQYF.